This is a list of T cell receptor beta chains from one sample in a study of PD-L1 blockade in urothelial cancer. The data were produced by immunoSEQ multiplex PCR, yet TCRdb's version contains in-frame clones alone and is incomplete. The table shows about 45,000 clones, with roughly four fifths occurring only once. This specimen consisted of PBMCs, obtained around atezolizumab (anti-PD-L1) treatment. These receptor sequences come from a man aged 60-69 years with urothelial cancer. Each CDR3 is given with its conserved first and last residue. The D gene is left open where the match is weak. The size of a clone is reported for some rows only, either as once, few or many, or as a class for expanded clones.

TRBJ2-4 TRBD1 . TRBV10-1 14 TGCGCCAGCAGATCCGACAGGGTATCGAACATTCAGTACTTC CASRSDRVSNIQYF
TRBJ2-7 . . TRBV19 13 TGTGCCAGTAGTAGATCCGGGGACTACGAGCAGTACTTC CASSRSGDYEQYF
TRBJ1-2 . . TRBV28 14 TGTGCCAGCAGTTCTTTTCCCCCTAACTATGGCTACACCTTC CASSSFPPNYGYTF
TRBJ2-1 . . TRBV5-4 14 TGTGCCAGCAGCTTAAGGGGCTCCTACAATGAGCAGTTCTTC CASSLRGSYNEQFF
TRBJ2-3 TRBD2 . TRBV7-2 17 TGTGCCAGCAGCGTACCTACTAGCGGGAGGATTTTAAATACGCAGTATTTT CASSVPTSGRILNTQYF
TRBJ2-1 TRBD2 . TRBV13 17 TGTGCCAGCAGCCATTCCGGGGCGGGGGGGCCCTACAATGAGCAGTTCTTC CASSHSGAGGPYNEQFF
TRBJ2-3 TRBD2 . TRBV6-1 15 TGTGCCAGCAGACTAGCGGGGGCCAACACAGATACGCAGTATTTT CASRLAGANTDTQYF
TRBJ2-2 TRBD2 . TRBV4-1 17 TGCGCCAGCAGTCACGACTTATTTAGCGGGGTTTCCGGGGAGCTGTTTTTT CASSHDLFSGVSGELFF
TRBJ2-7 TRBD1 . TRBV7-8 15 TGTGCCAGCAGCTTAGGACAGGGGGCGATATACGAGCAGTACTTC CASSLGQGAIYEQYF
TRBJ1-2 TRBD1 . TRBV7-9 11 TGTGCCAGCGGACAGGGAGCTGGCTACACCTTC CASGQGAGYTF
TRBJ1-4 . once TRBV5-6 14 TGTGCCAGCAGCTTGGTGGGGGCCGGTGAAAAACTGTTTTTT CASSLVGAGEKLFF
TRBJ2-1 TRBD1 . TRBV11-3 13 TGTGCCAGCAGCTTCATACAGGGGGGTGAGCAGTTCTTC CASSFIQGGEQFF
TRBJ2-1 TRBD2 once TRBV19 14 TGTGCCAGTAGTGAGGGGACTAGCGGGAGAGAGCAGTTCTTC CASSEGTSGREQFF
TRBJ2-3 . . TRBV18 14 TGTGCCAGCTCACTTGCGATTAGCACAGATACGCAGTATTTT CASSLAISTDTQYF
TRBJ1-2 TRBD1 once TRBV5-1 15 TGCGCCAGCAGCTTGGCGGGACAGGGGGCGAGTGGCTACACCTTC CASSLAGQGASGYTF
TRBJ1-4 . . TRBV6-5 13 TGTGCCACCGGAGGCGGGGATGGGGAAAAACTGTTTTTT CATGGGDGEKLFF
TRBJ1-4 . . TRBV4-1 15 TGCGCCAGCAGCCAAGAGAAGGGGACTAATGAAAAACTGTTTTTT CASSQEKGTNEKLFF
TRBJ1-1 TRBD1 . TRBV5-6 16 TGTGCCAGCAGCTTTGCCCCGGACAGGGGTGGCACTGAAGCTTTCTTT CASSFAPDRGGTEAFF
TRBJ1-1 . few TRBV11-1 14 TGTGCCAGCAGCTTTGCCGCAGGGGACACTGAAGCTTTCTTT CASSFAAGDTEAFF
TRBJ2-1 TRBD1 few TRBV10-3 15 TGTGCCATCAGCGCCGCAGGGGGTAGAAACAATGAGCAGTTCTTC CAISAAGGRNNEQFF
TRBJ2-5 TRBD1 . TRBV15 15 TGTGCCACCAGCAGGGACAGGGATACCCAAGAGACCCAGTACTTC CATSRDRDTQETQYF
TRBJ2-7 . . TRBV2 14 TGTGCCAGCAGTGGGGTGGGCGCACCGTACGAGCAGTACTTC CASSGVGAPYEQYF
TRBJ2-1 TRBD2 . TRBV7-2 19 TGTGCCAGCAGCTTAGTTGCCGGTGGGGGACTAGCGGGATCCAATGAGCAGTTCTTC CASSLVAGGGLAGSNEQFF
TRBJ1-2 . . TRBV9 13 TGTGCCAGCAGCGCCTCGGACATTCCCGGCTACACCTTC CASSASDIPGYTF
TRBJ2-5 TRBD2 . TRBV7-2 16 TGTGCCAGCAGCTTAGATCTAGCGGGAGGGAGAGAGACCCAGTACTTC CASSLDLAGGRETQYF
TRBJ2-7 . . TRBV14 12 TGTGCCAGCAGCCAAACTGGCTACGAGCAGTACTTC CASSQTGYEQYF
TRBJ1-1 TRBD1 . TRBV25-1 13 TGTGCCAGCAGTGAATTACAGGGGGCGATGGCTTTCTTT CASSELQGAMAFF
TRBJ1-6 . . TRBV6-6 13 TGTGCCAGCAGTTTTGACTCGGGGAGGACCCTCCACTTT CASSFDSGRTLHF
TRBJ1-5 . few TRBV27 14 TGTGCCAGCAGTCTGGGACGGGGGAATCAGCCCCAGCATTTT CASSLGRGNQPQHF
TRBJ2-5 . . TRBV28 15 TGTGCCAGCAGTATTGTGGACAAATTCCAAGAGACCCAGTACTTC CASSIVDKFQETQYF
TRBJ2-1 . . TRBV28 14 TGTGCCAGCAGCCGTGGGTCACAGGTCAATGAGCAGTTCTTC CASSRGSQVNEQFF
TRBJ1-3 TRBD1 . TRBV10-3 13 TGTGCCATCAGCACAGGGGGTGGAAACACCATATATTTT CAISTGGGNTIYF
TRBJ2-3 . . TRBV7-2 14 TGTGCCAGCGTTCTACGGGGTTCCACAGATACGCAGTATTTT CASVLRGSTDTQYF
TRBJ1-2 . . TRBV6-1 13 TGTGCCAGCAGTGAAGTTGGTAGCTCTGGCTACACCTTC CASSEVGSSGYTF
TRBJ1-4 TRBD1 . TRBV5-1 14 TGCGCCAGCAGCCCGGGACAGATGGATGAAAAACTGTTTTTT CASSPGQMDEKLFF
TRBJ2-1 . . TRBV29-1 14 TGCAGCGTTGAAGTACGGACTATGACGGGTGAGCAGTTCTTC CSVEVRTMTGEQFF
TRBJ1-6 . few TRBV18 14 TGTGCCAGCTCACCACAGGATCGGGATTCACCCCTCCACTTT CASSPQDRDSPLHF
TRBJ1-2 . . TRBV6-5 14 TGTGCCAGCAGTAAACCAGGGTATCGGGATGGCTACACCTTC CASSKPGYRDGYTF
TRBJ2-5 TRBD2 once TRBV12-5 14 TGTGCTAGTGGTTTGGGGACTAGCGGAGAGACCCAGTACTTC CASGLGTSGETQYF
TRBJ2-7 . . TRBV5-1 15 TGCGCCAGCAGCTTTTTAAGCGAGGCGTCGGGGGAGCAGTACTTC CASSFLSEASGEQYF
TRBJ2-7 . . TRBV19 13 TGTGCCAGTAGTATGCCACCTGCGGCCGAGCAGTACTTC CASSMPPAAEQYF
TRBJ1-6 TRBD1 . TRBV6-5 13 TGTGCCAGCACTTCGGACAGGTCTTCACCCCTCCACTTT CASTSDRSSPLHF
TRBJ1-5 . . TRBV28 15 TGTGCCAGCAGTTTATCAGGGGTTCCCAATCAGCCCCAGCATTTT CASSLSGVPNQPQHF
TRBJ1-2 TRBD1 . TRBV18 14 TGTGCCAGCTCACCACCGGGACAGAACTATGGCTACACCTTC CASSPPGQNYGYTF
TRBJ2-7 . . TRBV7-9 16 TGTGCCAGCAGCTTAGTTGGGGCACCGAAGTCCTACGAGCAGTACTTC CASSLVGAPKSYEQYF